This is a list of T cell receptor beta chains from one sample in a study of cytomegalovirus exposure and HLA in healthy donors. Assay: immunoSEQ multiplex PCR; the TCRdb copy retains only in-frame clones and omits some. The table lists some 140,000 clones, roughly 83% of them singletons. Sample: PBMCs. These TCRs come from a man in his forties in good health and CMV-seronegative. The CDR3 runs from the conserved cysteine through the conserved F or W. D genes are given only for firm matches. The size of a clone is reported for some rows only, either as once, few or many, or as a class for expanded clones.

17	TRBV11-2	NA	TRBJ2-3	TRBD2	CASSLDHALALTDTQYF	TGTGCCAGCAGCTTAGACCACGCACTAGCGCTCACAGATACGCAGTATTTT
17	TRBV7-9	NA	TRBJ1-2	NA	CASSPPLLTPANYGYTF	TGTGCCAGCAGCCCGCCCCTGCTGACACCAGCTAACTATGGCTACACCTTC
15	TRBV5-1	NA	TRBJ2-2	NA	CASSPARGNTGELFF	TGCGCCAGCAGCCCCGCTAGAGGAAACACCGGGGAGCTGTTTTTT
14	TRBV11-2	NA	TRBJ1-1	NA	CASSLVPGNTEAFF	TGTGCCAGCAGCTTAGTGCCGGGGAACACTGAAGCTTTCTTT
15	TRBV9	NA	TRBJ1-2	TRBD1	CASSEDRASNYGYTF	TGTGCCAGCAGCGAGGACAGGGCTAGTAACTATGGCTACACCTTC
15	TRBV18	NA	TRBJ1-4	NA	CASSPTIGVGEKLFF	TGTGCCAGCTCACCGACGATAGGGGTTGGTGAAAAACTGTTTTTT
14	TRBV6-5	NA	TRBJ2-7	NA	CASSYYGRVNEQYF	TGTGCCAGCAGTTACTACGGGAGAGTGAACGAGCAGTACTTC
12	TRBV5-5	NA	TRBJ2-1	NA	CASSFRAGEQFF	TGTGCCAGCAGCTTTCGGGCGGGTGAGCAGTTCTTC
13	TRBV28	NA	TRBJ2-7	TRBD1	CASKPGGSYEQYF	TGTGCCAGCAAACCAGGGGGTTCCTACGAGCAGTACTTC
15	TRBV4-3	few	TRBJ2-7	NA	CASSQQSGPGYEQYF	TGCGCCAGCAGCCAGCAGTCAGGGCCCGGGTACGAGCAGTACTTC
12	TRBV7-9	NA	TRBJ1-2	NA	CASSLIGSGYTF	TGTGCCAGCAGCCTAATAGGGAGTGGCTACACCTTC
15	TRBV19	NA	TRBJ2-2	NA	CASSIPLAGTGELFF	TGTGCCAGTAGTATCCCACTTGCGGGGACCGGGGAGCTGTTTTTT
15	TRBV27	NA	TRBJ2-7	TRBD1	CASSLTGTGTHEQYF	TGTGCCAGCAGCCTCACCGGGACAGGGACCCACGAGCAGTACTTC
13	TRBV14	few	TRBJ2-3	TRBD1	CASSQRQGYTQYF	TGTGCCAGCAGCCAACGACAGGGCTATACGCAGTATTTT
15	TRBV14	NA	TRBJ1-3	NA	CASSRPGGLGNTIYF	TGTGCCAGCAGCCGCCCCGGGGGACTTGGAAACACCATATATTTT
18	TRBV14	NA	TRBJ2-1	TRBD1	CASSQEKPRDRVYSEQFF	TGTGCCAGCAGCCAAGAAAAACCCCGGGACAGGGTATATAGTGAGCAGTTCTTC
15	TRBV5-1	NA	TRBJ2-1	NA	CASSFGGSSYNEQFF	TGCGCCAGCAGCTTCGGCGGAAGCTCCTACAATGAGCAGTTCTTC
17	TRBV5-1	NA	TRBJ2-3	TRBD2	CASSFWTSGGGSDTQYF	TGCGCCAGCAGCTTTTGGACTAGCGGGGGCGGCTCAGATACGCAGTATTTT
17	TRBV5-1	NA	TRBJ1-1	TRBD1	CASSLFAQGASGTEAFF	TGCGCCAGCAGCTTGTTCGCACAGGGGGCGTCTGGGACTGAAGCTTTCTTT
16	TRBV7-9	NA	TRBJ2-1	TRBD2	CSSSLWTSGGADEQFF	TGTTCCAGCAGCCTATGGACTAGCGGGGGGGCTGATGAGCAGTTCTTC
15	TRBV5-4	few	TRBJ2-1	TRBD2	CASKSSGGALHEQFF	TGTGCCAGCAAGTCTAGCGGGGGGGCCCTCCATGAGCAGTTCTTC
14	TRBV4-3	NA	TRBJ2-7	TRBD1	CASSPGQGGYEQYF	TGCGCCAGCAGCCCGGGACAGGGGGGGTACGAGCAGTACTTC
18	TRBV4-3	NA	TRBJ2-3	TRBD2	CASSQGTAGLAGTDTQYF	TGCGCCAGCAGCCAAGGGACGGCGGGACTAGCGGGCACAGATACGCAGTATTTT
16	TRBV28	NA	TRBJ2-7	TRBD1	CASSYHRGRMSYEQYF	TGTGCCAGCAGTTATCACAGGGGGCGGATGTCCTACGAGCAGTACTTC
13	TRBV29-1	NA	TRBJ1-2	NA	CSVFGTPVYGYTF	TGCAGCGTCTTCGGGACACCCGTCTATGGCTACACCTTC
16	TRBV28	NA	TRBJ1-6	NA	CASSLSGRGYNSPLHF	TGTGCCAGCAGTTTATCGGGCAGGGGTTATAATTCACCCCTCCACTTT
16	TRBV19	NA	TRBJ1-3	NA	CASSIPGTPSGNTIYF	TGTGCCAGTAGTATACCGGGGACACCCTCTGGAAACACCATATATTTT
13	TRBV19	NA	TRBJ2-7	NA	CASSAAGEYEQYF	TGTGCCAGTAGCGCAGCAGGGGAATACGAGCAGTACTTC
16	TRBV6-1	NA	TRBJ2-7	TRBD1	CASSEVQGTVSYEQYF	TGTGCCAGCAGTGAAGTCCAGGGGACAGTCTCCTACGAGCAGTACTTC
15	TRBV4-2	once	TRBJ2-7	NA	CASSQVVAGPYEQYF	TGTGCCAGCAGCCAAGTCGTCGCGGGCCCCTACGAGCAGTACTTC
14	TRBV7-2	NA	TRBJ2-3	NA	CASSLDPREDTQYF	TGTGCCAGCAGCTTAGACCCCCGGGAAGATACGCAGTATTTT
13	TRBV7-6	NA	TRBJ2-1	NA	CASSLAGVYEQFF	TGTGCCAGCAGCTTAGCGGGAGTATATGAGCAGTTCTTC
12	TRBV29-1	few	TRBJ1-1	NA	CSVVGRNTEAFF	TGCAGCGTTGTGGGGAGGAACACTGAAGCTTTCTTT
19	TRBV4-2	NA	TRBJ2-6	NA	CASSQEAGSGLSGANVLTF	TGTGCCAGCAGCCAAGAGGCGGGGAGCGGTCTCTCTGGGGCCAACGTCCTGACTTTC
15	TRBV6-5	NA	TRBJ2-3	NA	CASSYSNSAWDTQYF	TGTGCCAGCAGTTACTCGAATAGCGCCTGGGATACGCAGTATTTT
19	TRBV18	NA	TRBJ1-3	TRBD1	CASSPLLLTGSRSGNTIYF	TGTGCCAGCTCACCACTATTATTGACAGGGTCCCGCTCTGGAAACACCATATATTTT
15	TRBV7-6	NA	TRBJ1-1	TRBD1	CASSSPGTGHTEAFF	TGTGCCAGCAGTTCCCCCGGGACAGGGCACACTGAAGCTTTCTTT
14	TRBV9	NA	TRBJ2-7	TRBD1	CASSVGQGALEQYF	TGTGCCAGCAGCGTAGGCCAGGGGGCGCTCGAGCAGTACTTC
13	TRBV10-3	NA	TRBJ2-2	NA	CAISQGNTGELFF	TGTGCCATCAGTCAGGGAAACACCGGGGAGCTGTTTTTT
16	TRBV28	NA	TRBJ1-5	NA	CASSLLGAQGNQPQHF	TGTGCCAGCAGTCTCCTAGGGGCGCAAGGCAATCAGCCCCAGCATTTT
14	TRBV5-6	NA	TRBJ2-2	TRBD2	CASSLAGGNGELFF	TGTGCCAGCAGCTTGGCGGGGGGAAACGGGGAGCTGTTTTTT
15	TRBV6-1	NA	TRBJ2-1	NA	CASSEVGVGWDEQFF	TGTGCCAGCAGTGAAGTAGGGGTGGGTTGGGATGAGCAGTTCTTC
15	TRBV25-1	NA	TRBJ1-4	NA	CASSESTVAREKLFF	TGTGCCAGCAGTGAATCGACGGTAGCCCGAGAAAAACTGTTTTTT
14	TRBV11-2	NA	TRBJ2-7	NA	CASTSLQENYEQYF	TGTGCCAGCACCTCCCTACAGGAGAACTACGAGCAGTACTTC
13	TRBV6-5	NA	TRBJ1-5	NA	CASSYSSNQPQHF	TGTGCCAGCAGTTATAGTAGCAATCAGCCCCAGCATTTT
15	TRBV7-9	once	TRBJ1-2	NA	CSSSSEARGFYGYTF	TGTTCCAGCAGTTCCGAGGCCCGAGGATTCTATGGCTACACCTTC
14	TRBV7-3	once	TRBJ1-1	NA	CASSYREGMSEAFF	TGTGCCAGCAGTTACAGGGAGGGGATGTCTGAAGCTTTCTTT
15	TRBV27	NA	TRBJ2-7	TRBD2	CASRSLTGLPYEQYF	TGTGCCAGCAGATCCTTGACGGGACTACCCTACGAGCAGTACTTC
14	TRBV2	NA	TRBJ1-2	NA	CASSRQRLNYGYTF	TGTGCCAGCAGTCGACAGAGACTTAACTATGGCTACACCTTC
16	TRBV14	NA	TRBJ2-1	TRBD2	CASSQGSGRAGYEQFF	TGTGCCAGCAGCCAAGGGAGCGGGAGGGCCGGGTATGAGCAGTTCTTC
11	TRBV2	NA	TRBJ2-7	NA	CASKEGNEQYF	TGTGCCAGCAAAGAGGGCAACGAGCAGTACTTC
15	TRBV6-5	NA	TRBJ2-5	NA	CASSYSYRDQETQYF	TGTGCCAGCAGTTACTCTTACCGGGACCAAGAGACCCAGTACTTC
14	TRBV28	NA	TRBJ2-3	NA	CASSLNTGMDTQYF	TGTGCCAGCAGTCTTAACACAGGGATGGATACGCAGTATTTT
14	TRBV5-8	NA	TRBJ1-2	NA	CASSPPGGGYGYTF	TGTGCCAGCAGCCCCCCGGGGGGCGGCTATGGCTACACCTTC
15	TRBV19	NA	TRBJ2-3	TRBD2	CASSPGLAGADTQYF	TGTGCCAGTAGTCCGGGACTAGCGGGGGCAGATACGCAGTATTTT
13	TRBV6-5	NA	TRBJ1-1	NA	CASSYGPGPEAFF	TGTGCCAGCAGTTACGGCCCAGGGCCAGAAGCTTTCTTT